This entry lists 25 T cell receptor beta chains sequenced from one sample in a study of blood T cell repertoires in COVID-19. Using immunoSEQ multiplex PCR, the repertoire was profiled, and TCRdb retains in-frame clones only, with some absent. Of hundreds of thousands of clones detected, 80% to 90% appear once; the ten largest clones hold about 2.3%. The source material was peripheral blood. Receptors were obtained from a woman aged 55 to 70 with COVID-19, enrolled during active disease.

The sample holds a few counts of this clone. The V gene is TRBV12-3 or TRBV12-4, the J gene TRBJ2-2; D not certain. The length of the CDR3 is 12 residues. Trimming left V 5 bases short and J 8 bases short, with 9 bases between. Here the CDR3 DNA reads TGTGCCAGCAGTCGTATCGCGGGGGAGCTGTTTTTT. It specifies CASSRIAGELFF.

The CDR3: CASSLEKRNYEQYF. The CDR3 nucleotides read TGTGCCAGCAGCTTAGAAAAGCGGAACTACGAGCAGTACTTC. The chain couples TRBV7-2 to TRBJ2-7, with D maybe TRBD2 (5 bases). Germline-derived CDR1 and CDR2 are SGHTA and FQGNSA. Between the trimmed V and J ends, which lost 1 base and 3 bases, there was a span of 10 bases. This CDR3 is built from 14 residues.

The rearrangement uses TRBV6-5 and TRBJ2-1; TRBD1 aligns across 10 bases. Germline values: CDR1 MNHEY, CDR2 SVGAGI. The CDR3 loop spans 14 amino acids. V lost 7 bases and J lost 9; bases outside the gene matches: 9. The CDR3: CASTTGGVGGEQFF. CDR3 nucleotides: TGTGCCAGCACGACAGGGGGCGTAGGAGGTGAGCAGTTCTTC.

The chain uses TRBV12-3 or TRBV12-4 and TRBJ2-7; 7 positions match TRBD2. V lost 6 bases, J lost 2 bases, and 4 bases stayed unmatched. This CDR3 has 13 residues. CDR3 sequence (DNA): TGTGCCAGCAGCACGGGGGGAACCTACGAGCAGTACTTC. It yields the protein CASSTGGTYEQYF.

This chain links TRBV6-5 with TRBJ2-1; 7 bases align to TRBD2. Germline CDR1 MNHEY, CDR2 SVGAGI. CDR3 length equals 15 residues. V gave up 6 bases and J gave up 0 bases; unmatched junction bases: 5. CDR3 in amino acids: CASRWEGRSYNEQFF. In DNA, the CDR3 is TGTGCCAGCAGGTGGGAGGGGCGCTCCTACAATGAGCAGTTCTTC.

The chain links TRBV6-1 to TRBJ1-2; D uncertain. Germline loops: CDR1 MNHNS, CDR2 SASEGT. V was clipped by 2 bases and J by 0 bases, with 10 bases between them. CDR3 length equals 15 residues. The CDR3 coding sequence is TGTGCCAGCAGTGAAAATGTCCTTACTAACTATGGCTACACCTTC. It encodes CASSENVLTNYGYTF.

This chain links TRBV3-1 (or the pseudogene TRBV3-2) with TRBJ1-4; the match to TRBD1 covers 9 bases. The CDR3 has 15 residues. Germline V gene data show CDR1 as LGHDT and CDR2 as YNNKEL (reference sequence). Trimming cost V 4 bases and J 3 bases; bases outside gene matches: 3. CDR3 DNA: TGTGCCAGCAGCCTGACAGGGGGGTCTAATGAAAAACTGTTTTTT. It encodes CASSLTGGSNEKLFF.

The V call is TRBV27, the J call TRBJ1-2; 9 bases line up with TRBD1. V lost 8 bases to trimming and J lost 6 bases; unmatched junction nucleotides: 4. Germline CDR1 reads MNHEY; CDR2 reads SMNVEV (reference sequence). CDR3 size: 12 residues. The CDR3 DNA follows: TGTGCCAGCGCACAGGGGGCTAATGGCTACACCTTC. As protein: CASAQGANGYTF.

This chain links TRBV27 with TRBJ1-2; D gene ambiguous. This CDR3 region has 14 residues. The V gene's germline CDR1 is MNHEY and CDR2 SMNVEV (reference sequence). Trimming took off 10 bases at V and 7 bases at J, with 22 bases between the two ends. Here the CDR3 reads CATGSGYHPGGYTF. DNA of the CDR3: TGTGCCACCGGTTCGGGGTACCACCCCGGTGGCTACACCTTC.

This clone was detected a few times. The V call is TRBV3-1 (or the pseudogene TRBV3-2), the J call TRBJ1-1; D call uncertain. The CDR3 runs to 14 residues. V was clipped by 4 bases and J by 2 bases, with 11 bases between them. Per germline, CDR1 LGHDT and CDR2 YNNKEL (reference sequence). CDR3 in DNA: TGTGCCAGCAGCCCCCAGACACTCAACACTGAAGCTTTCTTT. Translating gives CASSPQTLNTEAFF.

The chain has TRBV7-9 and TRBJ1-2, with 7 bases that match TRBD1. Germline V gene data show CDR1 as SEHNR and CDR2 as FQNEAQ (reference sequence). CDR3 length: 14 amino acids. After removal of 1 base from V and 8 bases from J, the junction contained 7 bases not matched to a gene. CDR3 sequence reads: CASSLDDRANGYTF. CDR3 bases: TGTGCCAGCAGCTTAGATGACAGGGCTAACGGCTACACCTTC. The variable domain in full, with the rest retrieved from reference TRBV7-9 and TRBJ1-2, is DTGVSQNPRHKITKRGQNVTFRCDPISEHNRLYWYRQTLGQGPEFLTYFQNEAQLEKSRLLSDRFSAERPKGSFSTLEIQRTEQGDSAMYLCASSLDDRANGYTFGSGTRLTVV.

This clone has a handful of counts. The chain carries TRBV3-1 (or the pseudogene TRBV3-2) and TRBJ1-2; 7 bases agree with TRBD1. Germline CDR1 and CDR2: LGHDT and YNNKEL (reference sequence). The CDR3 has 15 residues. Trimming took 4 bases from V and 2 from J; bases not matched to a gene: 7. CDR3 in DNA: TGTGCCAGCAGCCGTGGACAGGCGATAAACTATGGCTACACCTTC. Protein: CASSRGQAINYGYTF.

The chain carries TRBV2 and TRBJ1-4; D is undetermined. Germline lookup yields CDR1 SNHLY and CDR2 FYNNEI. The CDR3 length is 14 residues. V was trimmed by 3 bases and J by 6 bases, leaving 11 bases between them. The chain's CDR3 is CASSDGRDYEKLFF. CDR3 bases: TGTGCCAGCAGTGATGGGAGGGATTATGAAAAACTGTTTTTT.

V is TRBV2 and J is TRBJ1-2; perhaps TRBD1 as D (5 bases). V was cut by 5 bases and J by 4 bases, with 11 bases left in between. The CDR3 contains 13 residues. The V gene's germline CDR1 is SNHLY and CDR2 FYNNEI. The CDR3 DNA sequence: TGTGCCAGCAGTCCTGACAGCTCCTATGGCTACACCTTC. It codes for CASSPDSSYGYTF.

The V and J genes are TRBV5-5 and TRBJ1-4; 8 nucleotides agree with TRBD1. The CDR3 is made up of 15 amino acids. V shed 4 bases, J shed 6 bases, and the junction held 8 bases outside the gene matches. CDR1 is SGHKS, CDR2 YYEKEE, per germline (reference sequence). The CDR3 reads CASSRPDRGHEKLFF. In DNA form, the CDR3 reads TGTGCCAGCAGCCGACCCGACAGGGGCCATGAAAAACTGTTTTTT.

CDR3 loop: CASSSRQGPGNTIYF. CDR3 sequence (DNA): TGTGCCAGCAGCTCCCGACAGGGGCCTGGAAACACCATATATTTT. The V call is TRBV7-7, the J call TRBJ1-3, with TRBD1 identical over 8 bases. Unmatched junction bases numbered 4, after V lost 4 bases and J lost 2 bases. CDR3 size: 15 residues. CDR1 and CDR2 (germline): SSHAT, FNYEAQ (reference sequence). Supplemented by reference TRBV7-7 and TRBJ1-3, the full variable domain reads GAGVSQSPRYKVTKRGQDVTLRCDPISSHATLYWYQQALGQGPEFLTYFNYEAQPDKSGLPSDRFSAERPEGSISTLTIQRTEQRDSAMYRCASSSRQGPGNTIYFGEGSWLTVV.

The chain carries TRBV18 and TRBJ2-3, with 14 bases lining up with TRBD2. This CDR3 contains 15 residues. Germline CDR1 and CDR2: KGHSH and LQKENI. The trim removed 3 bases at V and 6 bases at J, leaving 2 bases unmatched. The CDR3: CASSPGLAGGDTQYF. The CDR3 DNA reads as TGTGCCAGCTCACCCGGACTAGCGGGGGGTGATACGCAGTATTTT.

The chain employs TRBV7-9 and TRBJ1-4; 8 bases are a match to TRBD1. Per germline, CDR1 SEHNR and CDR2 FQNEAQ (reference sequence). The CDR3 has 15 residues. Trimming removed 1 base from V and 7 bases from J; junction bases left unmatched: 5. The CDR3 region is CASSLVPGGGEKLFF. The CDR3 coding sequence is TGTGCCAGCAGCTTAGTACCAGGGGGCGGTGAAAAACTGTTTTTT.

CDR3 residues: CASSRAGTGVNYGYTF. The DNA of the CDR3 is TGTGCCAGCAGTCGAGCCGGGACAGGCGTTAACTATGGCTACACCTTC. This chain connects TRBV6-6 to TRBJ1-2; 8 nucleotides agree with TRBD1. The V gene's germline CDR1 is MNHNY and CDR2 SVGAGI (reference sequence). The CDR3 extends over 16 amino acids. V lost 5 bases to trimming and J lost 1 base; unmatched junction nucleotides: 9.

This chain joins TRBV6-5 and TRBJ1-2; 10 bases agree with TRBD1. Trimming removed 6 bases from V and 8 bases from J; junction bases left unmatched: 12. Germline lookup yields CDR1 MNHEY and CDR2 SVGAGI. The CDR3 is 15 amino acids. The DNA of the CDR3 is TGTGCCAGCAGAGCTCCGGGACAGGGGATCAGAGGCTACACCTTC. Translating it yields CASRAPGQGIRGYTF.

J is TRBJ1-5 and V is TRBV2; tentative D call: TRBD1 (6 bases). This CDR3 contains 16 residues. Trimming pared 6 bases from V and 1 base from J, leaving 16 bases between. CDR1 SNHLY and CDR2 FYNNEI come from the germline V gene. The CDR3 DNA reads TGTGCCAGCAGAGCGGGGGCGATGAGGAGCAATCAGCCCCAGCATTTT. Residues: CASRAGAMRSNQPQHF.

This chain connects TRBV5-1 to TRBJ2-5, with TRBD1 matching over 7 bases. Germline values: CDR1 SGHRS, CDR2 YFSETQ. V gave up 6 bases and J gave up 2 bases; unmatched junction bases: 4. CDR3 length: 13 residues. CDR3 residues: CASNRQGQETQYF. The CDR3 coding sequence is TGCGCCAGCAACAGACAGGGTCAAGAGACCCAGTACTTC. Together with reference TRBV5-1 and TRBJ2-5, the CDR3 gives the full variable domain: KAGVTQTPRYLIKTRGQQVTLSCSPISGHRSVSWYQQTPGQGLQFLFEYFSETQRNKGNFPGRFSGRQFSNSRSEMNVSTLELGDSALYLCASNRQGQETQYFGPGTRLLVL.

This chain uses TRBV5-5 with TRBJ2-2; 9 bases align to TRBD1. The CDR3 has 15 amino acids. Looked up from germline, CDR1 is SGHKS and CDR2 is YYEKEE (reference sequence). The V and J ends lost 4 bases and 2 bases, in that order; junction bases with no gene match: 3. The CDR3 region has the DNA TGTGCCAGCAGCGGGACAGGGCAAAACACCGGGGAGCTGTTTTTT. As protein: CASSGTGQNTGELFF.

CDR3 loop: CASSFVKGAYGYTF. DNA for the CDR3: TGTGCCAGCAGTTTCGTAAAGGGGGCATATGGCTACACCTTC. The gene calls are TRBV28 and TRBJ1-2; 7 bases map to TRBD1. The CDR3 is 14 amino acids. Germline CDR1 and CDR2: MDHEN and SYDVKM. With V trimmed by 3 bases and J by 5 bases, 6 bases remained unmatched.

The CDR3 protein is CASGKDRGRNEQYF. In nucleotides, the CDR3 is TGTGCCAGCGGGAAGGACAGGGGGCGGAACGAGCAGTACTTC. The J gene is TRBJ2-7, the V gene TRBV7-9, with 11 bases aligning to TRBD1. The CDR3 spans 14 residues. Germline V gene sequence: CDR1 SEHNR, CDR2 FQNEAQ (reference sequence). Trimming cost V 8 bases and J 5 bases; bases outside gene matches: 8.